The clone carrying this T cell receptor beta chain was observed a handful of times. The antigen is undetermined. The CDR3 loop spans 15 amino acids. The germline V gene encodes CDR1 MNHNS and CDR2 SASEGT. V lost 6 bases, J lost 3 bases, and 15 bases lay in between. Amplification targeted TCR beta CDR3 regions from RNA transcripts. Initially, a first-round RT-PCR of the TCR CDR3 employed the HTBI primer set. TCRdb re-called the multiplex PCR reads through MiXCR, storing one row per CDR3 protein. The sample yields about half a million distinct CDR3 sequences, roughly 23% seen once. This sample is drawn from a study of T cells in Graves' hyperthyroidism and ophthalmopathy. The study's findings and limits: Blood shared most expanded thyroid clonotypes above 0.001. A model built on 13 V-J features separated ophthalmopathy from stable hyperthyroidism.

Ophthalmopathy in the patients scored at least 3 on Clinical Activity Score and at least 4 on NOSPECS grade, lasting under 3 months. From 10 ml of fresh peripheral blood, PBMCs were isolated. Specimen: blood. The chain employs TRBV6-1 and TRBJ1-5; D is unclear. The TCR comes from a woman aged 65 to 85 with Graves' ophthalmopathy. The CDR3: CASRVPGSSNQPQHF. The CDR3 DNA reads TGTGCCAGCAGAGTCCCCGGGAGTTCCAATCAGCCCCAGCATTTT.